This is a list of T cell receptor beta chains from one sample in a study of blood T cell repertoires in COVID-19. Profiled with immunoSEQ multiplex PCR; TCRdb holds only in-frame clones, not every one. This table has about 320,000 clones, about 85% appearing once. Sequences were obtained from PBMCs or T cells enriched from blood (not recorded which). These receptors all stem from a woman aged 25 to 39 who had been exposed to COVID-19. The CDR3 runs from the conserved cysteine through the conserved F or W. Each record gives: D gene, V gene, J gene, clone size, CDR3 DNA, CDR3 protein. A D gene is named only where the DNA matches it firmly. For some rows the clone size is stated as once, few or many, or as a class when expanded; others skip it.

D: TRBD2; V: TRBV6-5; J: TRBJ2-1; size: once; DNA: TGTGCCAGCAGCGCTACTAGCGGAGCTGCGTATGAGCAGTTCTTC; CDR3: CASSATSGAAYEQFF
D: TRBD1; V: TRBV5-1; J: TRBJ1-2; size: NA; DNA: TGCGCCAGCAGCTTGTCTTCCGGACAGGGGGGCAGGTCGGGAGGCTACACCTTC; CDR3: CASSLSSGQGGRSGGYTF
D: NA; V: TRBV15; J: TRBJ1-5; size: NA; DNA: TGTGCCACCAGCAGAGCATCAAGCAGGGGCGGACAGCCCCAGCATTTT; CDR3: CATSRASSRGGQPQHF
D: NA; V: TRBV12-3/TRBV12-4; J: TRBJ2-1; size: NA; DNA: TGTGCCAGCAGTATATTCCGCAATGAGCAGTTCTTC; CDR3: CASSIFRNEQFF
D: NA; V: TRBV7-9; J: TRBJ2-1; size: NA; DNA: TGTGCCAGCAGCTTGGGGCCCTCGCTCTACAATGAGCAGTTCTTC; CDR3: CASSLGPSLYNEQFF
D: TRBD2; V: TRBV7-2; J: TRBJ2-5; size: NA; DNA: TGTGCCAGCAGCCAAACAGAACTAGCGTCACGAGAGACCCAGTACTTC; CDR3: CASSQTELASRETQYF
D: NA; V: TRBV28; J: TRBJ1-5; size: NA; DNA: TGTGCCAGCAGTTTGTCGGGAAGGAATCAGCCCCAGCATTTT; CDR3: CASSLSGRNQPQHF
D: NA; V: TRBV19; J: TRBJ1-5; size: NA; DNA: TGTGCCAGTAGTCCTTATCAGCCCCAGCATTTT; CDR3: CASSPYQPQHF
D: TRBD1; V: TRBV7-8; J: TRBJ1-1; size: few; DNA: TGTGCCAGCAGCTCAGACAGGGCTCTGGTTATGAACACTGAAGCTTTCTTT; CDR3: CASSSDRALVMNTEAFF
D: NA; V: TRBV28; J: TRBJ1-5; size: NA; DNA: TGTGCCAGCATGAAGTCAGGGGGCAATCAGCCCCAGCATTTT; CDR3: CASMKSGGNQPQHF
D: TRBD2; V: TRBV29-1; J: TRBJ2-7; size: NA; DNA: TGCAGCGTTGGCGAGCGGGGGGGAAACTACGAGCAGTACTTC; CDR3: CSVGERGGNYEQYF
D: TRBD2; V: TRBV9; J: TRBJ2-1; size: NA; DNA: TGTGCCAGCAGCTCCCGACCCTCCGGGACTAGTATGAATGAGCAGTTCTTC; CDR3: CASSSRPSGTSMNEQFF
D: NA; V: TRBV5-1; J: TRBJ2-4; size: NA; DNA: TGCGCCAGCAGGGCTCCCACAGGGTACATTCAGTACTTC; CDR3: CASRAPTGYIQYF
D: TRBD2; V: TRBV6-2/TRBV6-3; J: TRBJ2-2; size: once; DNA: TGTGCCAGCAGTTACTCGAGGACTAGGAACACCGGGGAGCTGTTTTTT; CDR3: CASSYSRTRNTGELFF
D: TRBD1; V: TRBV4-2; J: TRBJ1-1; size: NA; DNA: TGTGCCAGCAGCCAAGATGACAGGGATCGGATCTCTGAAGCTTTCTTT; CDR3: CASSQDDRDRISEAFF
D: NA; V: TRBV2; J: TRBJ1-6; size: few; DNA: TGTGCCAGCAGTCTCTCAGGGGCGCGTTCACCCCTCCACTTT; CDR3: CASSLSGARSPLHF
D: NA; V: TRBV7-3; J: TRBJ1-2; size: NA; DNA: TGTGCCAGCAGCCAGGGTCACAGGGCGGTAATGGGCTACACCTTC; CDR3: CASSQGHRAVMGYTF
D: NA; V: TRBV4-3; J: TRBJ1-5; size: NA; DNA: TGCGCCAGCAGCCAAGACTCCGGGAGCAATCAGCCCCAGCATTTT; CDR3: CASSQDSGSNQPQHF
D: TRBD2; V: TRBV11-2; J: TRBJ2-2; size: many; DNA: TGTGCCAGCAGCCCCCAAGCGGGAGTCCCGGGCACCGGGGAGCTGTTTTTT; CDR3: CASSPQAGVPGTGELFF
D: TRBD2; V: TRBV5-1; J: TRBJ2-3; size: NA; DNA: TGCGCCAGCAGCGTGACTAGCGTACTCAGCACAGATACGCAGTATTTT; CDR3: CASSVTSVLSTDTQYF